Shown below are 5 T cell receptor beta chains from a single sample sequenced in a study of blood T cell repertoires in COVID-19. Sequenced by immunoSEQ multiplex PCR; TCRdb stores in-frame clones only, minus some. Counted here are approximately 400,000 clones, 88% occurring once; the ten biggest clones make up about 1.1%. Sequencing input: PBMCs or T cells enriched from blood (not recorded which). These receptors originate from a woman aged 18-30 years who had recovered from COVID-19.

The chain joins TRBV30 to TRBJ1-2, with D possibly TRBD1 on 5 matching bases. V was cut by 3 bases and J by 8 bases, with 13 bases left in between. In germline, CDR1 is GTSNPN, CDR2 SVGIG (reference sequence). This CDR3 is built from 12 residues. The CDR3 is CAWSHGTKGYTF. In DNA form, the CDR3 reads TGTGCCTGGAGCCACGGGACTAAGGGCTACACCTTC. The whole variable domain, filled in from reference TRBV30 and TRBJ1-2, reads SQTIHQWPATLVQPVGSPLSLECTVEGTSNPNLYWYRQAAGRGLQLLFYSVGIGQISSEVPQNLSASRPQDRQFILSSKKLLLSDSGFYLCAWSHGTKGYTFGSGTRLTVV.

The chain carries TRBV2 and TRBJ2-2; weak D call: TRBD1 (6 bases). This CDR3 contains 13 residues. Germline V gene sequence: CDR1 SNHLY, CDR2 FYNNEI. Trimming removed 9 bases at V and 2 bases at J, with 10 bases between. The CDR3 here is CARDSKNTGELFF. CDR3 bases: TGTGCCAGGGACAGTAAAAACACCGGGGAGCTGTTTTTT.

The CDR3 loop is CASTEDSRSYNEQFF. The CDR3, as DNA: TGTGCCAGCACCGAGGACAGCCGTTCGTACAATGAGCAGTTCTTC. The chain couples TRBV6-5 to TRBJ2-1, with a weak D call TRBD1 (6 bases). The CDR3 is 15 amino acids. CDR1 MNHEY and CDR2 SVGAGI come from the germline V gene. V was shortened by 7 bases and J by 4 bases, with 17 bases between the two germline ends.

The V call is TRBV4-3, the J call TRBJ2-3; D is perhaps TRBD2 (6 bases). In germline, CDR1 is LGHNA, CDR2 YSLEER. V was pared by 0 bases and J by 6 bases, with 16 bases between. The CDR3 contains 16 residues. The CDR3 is CASSQDRVRLGDTQYF. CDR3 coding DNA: TGCGCCAGCAGCCAAGATCGGGTCAGACTAGGGGATACGCAGTATTTT.

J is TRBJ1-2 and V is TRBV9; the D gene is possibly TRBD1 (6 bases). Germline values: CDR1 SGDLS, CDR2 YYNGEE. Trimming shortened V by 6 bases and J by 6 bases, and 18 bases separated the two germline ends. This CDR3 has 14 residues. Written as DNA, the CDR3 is TGTGCCAGCAACCGAGGGGGATTTGATAATGGCTACACCTTC. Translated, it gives CASNRGGFDNGYTF. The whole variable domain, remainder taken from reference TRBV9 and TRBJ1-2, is DSGVTQTPKHLITATGQRVTLRCSPRSGDLSVYWYQQSLDQGLQFLIQYYNGEERAKGNILERFSAQQFPDLHSELNLSSLELGDSALYFCASNRGGFDNGYTFGSGTRLTVV.